This T cell receptor beta chain derives from a study of blood T cell repertoires in COVID-19 (TCRdb year 2020). As for the study more broadly: Samples from collaborators originated in the United States, Italy and Spain and spanned both the acute and convalescent phases of COVID-19. The repertoires were released in a freely available public database intended as a resource for research on the immune response to SARS-CoV-2. The samples were drawn from the first 160 participants of the ongoing ImmuneRACE study and from 1,254 subjects provided by 6 global collaborators. The material from the prospective study consisted of cDNA or gDNA derived from T cells, B-cell-depleted T cells, or PBMCs. Subjects who had been exposed to COVID-19, were actively infected with it, or had recovered from it provided the deeply sampled blood TCRbeta repertoires that made up the dataset. A de-identified subject ID, COVID-19 status, age in years and sex were almost always included in the sample metadata. Where HLA class I and class II types were available, the types were taken from metadata supplied by the sample provider, not from assay-based typing.

The germline V gene gives CDR1 as SGHAT and CDR2 as FQNNGV. The V and J ends are trimmed by 4 bases and 5 bases, leaving 15 bases between them. The CDR3 runs 14 residues from the cysteine to the phenylalanine. Of all the DNA, just the CDR3 is kept, 42 bases in frame from base 1. On the study overall, not on this receptor specifically: The quantity of clinical and demographic metadata differed by source and by participant and was supplied without curation.

The immunoSEQ Assay, a bias-controlled multiplex PCR, was used to amplify TCRbeta CDR3 regions from genomic DNA. Turning to the authors' computational methods: Within the assay, amplification of reference gene primers was used to estimate how many nucleated cells each sample contained. To quantify the absolute abundance of each unique TCRbeta CDR3 rearrangement, sequence reads were collapsed and filtered. Productive Simpson clonality was computed per sample as the square root of Simpson's diversity index over productive rearrangements. In TCRdb, the immuneACCESS table is reduced to in-frame sequences with V and J assigned. These tables do not hold every clone; where another copy was compared, an unresolved V gene accounts for under half, and the others remain unexplained. V, J and clone size reflect that table, while D and trimming were determined from the DNA. The sample table contains about 140,000 clones; only one count was recorded for 82% of them. The ten largest clones add up to about 4.3% of the sample.

About this clone itself: Its recognized antigen is unknown. Per-nucleotide qualities are absent, and no much larger clonotype sits a single base away.

Whole blood was collected in K2EDTA tubes by collaborating institutions according to the institutions' own protocols. For TCRbeta analysis, collaborators shipped samples in one of three forms: frozen whole blood, isolated PBMCs, or DNA extracted from either of those sample types. The sample comprised peripheral blood. The TCR was taken from a woman aged 80 or over with acute or convalescent COVID-19. Recombination linked TRBV11-2 to TRBJ2-7; no D gene can be assigned with confidence. This receptor carries the CDR3 CASSYGTGLHEQYF. The DNA reads TGTGCCAGCAGCTACGGTACGGGTTTACACGAGCAGTACTTC.